The entry that follows covers one T cell receptor beta chain sequence. Profiled with immunoSEQ multiplex PCR; TCRdb holds only in-frame clones, not every one. Of roughly 100,000 clones in the sample, 91% are singletons; the top ten hold about 41%. The data derive from a study of T cell responses to AZD1222 COVID-19 vaccine. The CDR3 contains 17 residues. V dropped 2 bases and J dropped 4 bases, with 17 bases sitting between them. Per the germline V gene, CDR1 is KGHSH and CDR2 is LQKENI. This sample comprised peripheral blood, obtained on day 0 of AZD1222 vaccination. The clonotype comes from an adult in good health. This chain links TRBV18 with TRBJ2-2, with a tentative D call TRBD2 (6 bases). The CDR3 spells CASSPTNMGGTTGELFF. Written as DNA, the CDR3 is TGTGCCAGCTCACCAACTAACATGGGGGGAACCACCGGGGAGCTGTTTTTT. Complete variable domain (other parts from reference TRBV18 and TRBJ2-2): NAGVMQNPRHLVRRRGQEARLRCSPMKGHSHVYWYRQLPEEGLKFMVYLQKENIIDESGMPKERFSAEFPKEGPSILRIQQVVRGDSAAYFCASSPTNMGGTTGELFFGEGSRLTVL.